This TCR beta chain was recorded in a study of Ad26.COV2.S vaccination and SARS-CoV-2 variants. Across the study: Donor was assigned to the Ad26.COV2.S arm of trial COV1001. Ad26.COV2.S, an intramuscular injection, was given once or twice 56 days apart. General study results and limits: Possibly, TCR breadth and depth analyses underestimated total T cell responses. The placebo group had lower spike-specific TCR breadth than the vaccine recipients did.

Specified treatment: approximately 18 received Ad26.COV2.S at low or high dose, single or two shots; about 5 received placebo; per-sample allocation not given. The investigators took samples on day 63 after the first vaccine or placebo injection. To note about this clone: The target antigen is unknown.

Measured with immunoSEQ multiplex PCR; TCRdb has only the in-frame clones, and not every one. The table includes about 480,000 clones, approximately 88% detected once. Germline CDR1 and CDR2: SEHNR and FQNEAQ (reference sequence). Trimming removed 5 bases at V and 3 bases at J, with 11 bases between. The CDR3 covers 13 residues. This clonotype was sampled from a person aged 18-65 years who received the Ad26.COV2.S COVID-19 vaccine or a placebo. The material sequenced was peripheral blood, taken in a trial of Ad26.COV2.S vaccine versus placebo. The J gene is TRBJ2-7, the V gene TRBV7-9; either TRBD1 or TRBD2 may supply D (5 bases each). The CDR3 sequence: CASSGDGSYEQYF. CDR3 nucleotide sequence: TGTGCCAGCAGCGGGGACGGCAGCTACGAGCAGTACTTC.